This TCR beta chain was observed in a study of cytomegalovirus exposure and HLA in healthy donors. Study-wide context: There were fewer than 500 genotyped donors. Of these, 81% fell in the genetic ancestry cluster associated with self-reported Caucasian donors. Findings and caveats of the study: Sequences of the TCR beta chain were said to predict the HLA-A and HLA-B alleles of most subjects accurately. Rare TCR sequences dominated, though some public TCRs recurred in many donors. Among CMV-associated TCR beta chains, most appeared HLA-restricted in a later analysis.

Primers included in the PCR were 60 Vbeta and 13 Jbeta primers. Repertoires were generated with immunoSEQ multiplex PCR, while TCRdb's copy carries only in-frame clones and drops some. Seen here are some 120,000 clones, about four fifths observed once, and the top ten hold less than 4.5%. The germline V gene encodes CDR1 LNHDA and CDR2 SQIVND (reference sequence). V was clipped by 7 bases and J by 10 bases; unmatched bases: 10. The CDR3 consists of 14 residues. Turning to this clone: The antigen remains undetermined.

V gene TRBV19 combines with J gene TRBJ2-4, with 10 bases fitting TRBD2. This TCR was recovered from a man aged 35-49 years in good health and CMV-seronegative. Material: PBMCs. As DNA, the CDR3 is TGTGCCAGTACCCAAGGTAGCGGGGGGCTTATTCAGTACTTC. Its translation: CASTQGSGGLIQYF.